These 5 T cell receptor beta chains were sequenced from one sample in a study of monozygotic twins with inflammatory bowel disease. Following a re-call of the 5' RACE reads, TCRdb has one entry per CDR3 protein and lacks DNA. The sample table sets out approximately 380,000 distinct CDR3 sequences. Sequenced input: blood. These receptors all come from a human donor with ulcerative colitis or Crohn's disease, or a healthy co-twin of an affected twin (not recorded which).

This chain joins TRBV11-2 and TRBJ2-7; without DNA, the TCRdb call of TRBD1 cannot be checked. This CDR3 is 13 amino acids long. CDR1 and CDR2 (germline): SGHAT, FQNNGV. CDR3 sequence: CASSQDRARTQYF. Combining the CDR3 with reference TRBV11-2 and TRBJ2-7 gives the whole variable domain EAGVAQSPRYKIIEKRQSVAFWCNPISGHATLYWYQQILGQGPKLLIQFQNNGVVDDSQLPKDRFSAERLKGVDSTLKIQPAKLEDSAVYLCASSQDRARTQYFGPGTRLTVT.

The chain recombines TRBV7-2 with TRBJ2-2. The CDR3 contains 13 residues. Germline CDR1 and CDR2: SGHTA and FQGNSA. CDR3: CASSLFSPGELFF.

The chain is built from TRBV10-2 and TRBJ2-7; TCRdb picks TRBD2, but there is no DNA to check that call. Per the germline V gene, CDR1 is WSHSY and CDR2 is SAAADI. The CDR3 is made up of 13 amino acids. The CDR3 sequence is CASILAGGTEQYF.

The CDR3 reads CASSFLAGGTETQYF. This chain uses TRBV28 with TRBJ2-5; the TCRdb call, TRBD2, lacks DNA for checking. The CDR3 covers 15 residues. Germline CDR1 and CDR2: MDHEN and SYDVKM.

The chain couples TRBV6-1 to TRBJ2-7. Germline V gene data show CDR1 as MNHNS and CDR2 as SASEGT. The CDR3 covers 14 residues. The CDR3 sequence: CASSEDRGPSEQYF.